This record concerns one TCR beta chain sequence. Its antigen remains undetermined. No much larger clonotype is one base removed from it; base qualities were not supplied. The sample belongs to a study of shared clonotypes between healthy human individuals (dated by TCRdb to the early 2020s). Study-wide context: The cohort included three men and a couple of women between 18 and 49 years of age. For each donor, CD4 naive and CD4 memory were each run on three plates, CD8 naive on two plates, and CD8 memory on one plate. The study deeply sequenced blood TCR repertoires of about 5 healthy adults to estimate repertoire size and the extent of clonotype sharing between individuals. To increase sequencing depth and limit assay-specific biases, TCR repertoire library preparation and sequencing were carried out by different laboratories using diverse techniques. Each donor's leukapheresis produced roughly between roughly 0.85 and 9 billion PBMCs.

The donors were healthy, HIV-negative adults with no recently reported acute infections or vaccinations. All donors were Caucasian adults living in Nashville, Tennessee, USA. CD4+ T cells were enriched through magnetic negative selection, after which naive cells were positively selected on CD45RA and the remaining negative fraction served as the memory subset. Blood was collected by leukapheresis, and PBMCs were isolated by Ficoll-Histopaque density gradient centrifugation and then cryopreserved in liquid nitrogen vapor phase. Analytical flow cytometry was used to check the purity and quantity of every magnetically sorted T cell population. Each sorted fraction had its genomic DNA isolated and then quantified by UV absorbance on a Nanodrop 2000c. At the junction V is shortened by 0 bases and J by 3 bases, with 9 bases in between. The CDR3 holds 15 amino acids from the cysteine to the phenylalanine. The entry retains the CDR3 DNA only, 45 bases that are in frame from base 1. The germline V gene gives CDR1 as LGHNA and CDR2 as YSLEER.

On the study overall, not on this receptor specifically: Naive subsets generally had larger estimated clonotype richness than memory subsets. Sharing across a few donors was observed for approximately 5% of naive CD4, under 4% of naive CD8, about 2.5% of memory CD4, and about 0.4% of memory CD8 clonotypes. Pairwise subsampling indicated that sequencing depth was expected to affect the degree of clonotype sharing among donors. Sampling was restricted to blood, and TCR repertoires in tissues likely differ from the TCR repertoires found in blood. Because the study included only a small number of donors, the genetic and exposure-history diversity represented was limited. Incomplete sequencing was indicated by rarefaction of sorted-subset datasets, despite the large sequencing depth. Compared with non-shared clonotypes, the clonotypes found in all four sorted-subset donors had higher generation probabilities.

Using the deep immunoSEQ assay, multiplex PCR amplified TCR CDR3 regions from genomic DNA. Genomic DNA extracted from each cell subset was distributed evenly over all wells of several immunoSEQ 96-well plates, and each plate served as one replicate. For sorted subsets, each replicate PCR was loaded with around 220 ng genomic DNA, equivalent to 25,000 to 35,000 T cell genomes. The purified libraries were quantified using a Qubit 3.0 fluorometer, sized with a Bioanalyzer 2100, and then quantified again using the KAPA Library Quantification kit. Each immunoSEQ 96-well plate was sequenced on its own single-read 150-cycle Illumina NextSeq 550 flow cell. The authors' pipeline ran thus. Because the immunoSEQ output held only junctional sequences and lacked quality scores, the filtering could not match the filtering applied to full-length reads. Sequences were annotated with PyIR, a Python wrapper for IgBLAST v1.9, using IMGT germline references to assign V/J genes and CDR3. Any read was removed if the V/J assignment was weak (E-value above 1e-6), the CDR3 was missing, or the read contained stop codons, out-of-frame junctions, or ambiguous translated residues. V3J clonotypes were defined as sequences sharing an identical inferred V gene, J gene, and CDR3 amino acid sequence. The percentage overlap between two repertoires was calculated by dividing the number of shared unique clonotypes by the size of the smaller repertoire. RTK rarefaction, the Chao1 estimator, and Recon v2.1 estimates of unobserved clonotypes were used to assess repertoire richness. OLGA was used to compute generation probabilities for all TCRbeta clonotypes that the gDNA method yielded from a handful of donors. Entries here come from immuneACCESS through TCRdb and include only in-frame sequences with V and J called. Some clones fail to appear in such tables; in the studies checked, an unresolved V gene covers under half of the shortfall, and the cause of the remainder is unknown. Clone size and V and J calls were adopted from that table, with D and trimming inferred from the DNA. The sample includes approximately 980,000 clones, with over 75% observed a single time. The ten largest clones add up to roughly 1.5% of the sample.

This TCR was sampled from a man aged 18 to 29 in good health. The material sequenced was memory CD4+ T cells sorted from blood. The label giving this sample's cell subset or site can be read as: CD45RA-negative fraction. The chain is made from TRBV4-3 and TRBJ1-5, with the D segment identity uncertain. This receptor carries the CDR3 CASSQDVAVNQPQHF. The DNA sequence reads TGCGCCAGCAGCCAAGATGTGGCGGTCAATCAGCCCCAGCATTTT.